Given below is one TCR beta chain in context. This sample includes further DNA sequences coding for the same CDR3. The assay was immunoSEQ multiplex PCR, and TCRdb's table has in-frame clones only and misses some. Of roughly 300,000 clones in the sample, roughly nine tenths were seen once. The germline gives CDR1 SNHLY, CDR2 FYNNEI. The CDR3 is made up of 14 amino acids. The V end lost 8 bases, the J end lost 0 bases, and 11 bases lay between the germline ends. This entry is derived from a study of blood T cell repertoires in COVID-19. The chain employs TRBV2 and TRBJ1-5, with D possibly TRBD1 on 5 matching bases. The source of this sequence is a woman aged 30 to 39 with COVID-19, enrolled during active disease. The sequenced sample was peripheral blood. This CDR3 is CASGGGYSNQPQHF. The CDR3 nucleotides read TGTGCCAGCGGCGGGGGATATAGCAATCAGCCCCAGCATTTT.